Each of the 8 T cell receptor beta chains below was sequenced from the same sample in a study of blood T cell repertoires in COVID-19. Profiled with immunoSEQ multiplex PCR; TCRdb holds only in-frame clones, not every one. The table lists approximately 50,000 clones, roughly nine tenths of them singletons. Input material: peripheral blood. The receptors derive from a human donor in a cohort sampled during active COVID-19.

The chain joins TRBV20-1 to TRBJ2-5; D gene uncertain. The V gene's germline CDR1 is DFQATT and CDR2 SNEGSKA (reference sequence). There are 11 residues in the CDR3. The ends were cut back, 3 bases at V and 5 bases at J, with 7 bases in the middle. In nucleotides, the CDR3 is TGCAGTGCTAGGGAGTCGGAGACCCAGTACTTC. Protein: CSARESETQYF.

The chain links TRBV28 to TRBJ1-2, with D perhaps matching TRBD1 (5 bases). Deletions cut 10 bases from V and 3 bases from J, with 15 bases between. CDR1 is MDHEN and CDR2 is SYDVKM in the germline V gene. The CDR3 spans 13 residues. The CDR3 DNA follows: TGTGCCACCATGGACCAAGGGGACTATGGCTACACCTTC. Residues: CATMDQGDYGYTF.

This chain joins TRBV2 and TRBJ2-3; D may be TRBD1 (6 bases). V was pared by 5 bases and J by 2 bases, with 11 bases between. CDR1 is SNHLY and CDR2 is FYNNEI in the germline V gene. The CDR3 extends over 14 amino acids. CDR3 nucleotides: TGTGCCAGCAGTCGGGACATTGTCACAGATACGCAGTATTTT. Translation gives CASSRDIVTDTQYF.

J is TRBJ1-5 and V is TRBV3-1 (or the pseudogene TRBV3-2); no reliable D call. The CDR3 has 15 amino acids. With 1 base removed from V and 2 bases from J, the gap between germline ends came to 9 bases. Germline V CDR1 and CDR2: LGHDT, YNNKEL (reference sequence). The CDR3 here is CASSQGRGGNQPQHF. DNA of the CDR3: TGTGCCAGCAGCCAAGGACGGGGAGGCAATCAGCCCCAGCATTTT.

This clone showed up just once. The CDR3: CASSDSAYEQYV. The CDR3 DNA follows: TGTGCCAGCAGTGACTCAGCCTACGAGCAGTACGTC. The V call is TRBV2, the J call TRBJ2-7; D is unresolved. V lost 3 bases to trimming and J lost 2 bases, with 5 bases between them. Germline V gene sequence: CDR1 SNHLY, CDR2 FYNNEI. CDR3 length equals 12 residues.

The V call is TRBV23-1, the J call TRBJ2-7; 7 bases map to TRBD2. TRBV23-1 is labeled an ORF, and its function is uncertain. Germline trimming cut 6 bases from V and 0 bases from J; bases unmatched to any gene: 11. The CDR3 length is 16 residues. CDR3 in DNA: TGCGCCAGCAGCCCGGTGGAGCGGGGTAGCTCCTACGAGCAGTACTTC. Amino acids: CASSPVERGSSYEQYF.

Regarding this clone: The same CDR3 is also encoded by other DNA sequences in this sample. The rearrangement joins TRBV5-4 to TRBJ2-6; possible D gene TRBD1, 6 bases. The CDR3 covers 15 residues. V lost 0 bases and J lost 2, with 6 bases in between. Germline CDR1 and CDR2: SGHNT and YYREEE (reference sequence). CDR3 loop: CASSLDRAGANVLTF. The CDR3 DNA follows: TGTGCCAGCAGCTTGGACAGGGCTGGGGCCAACGTCCTGACTTTC. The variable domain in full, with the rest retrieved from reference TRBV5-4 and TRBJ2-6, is ETGVTQSPTHLIKTRGQQVTLRCSSQSGHNTVSWYQQALGQGPQFIFQYYREEENGRGNFPPRFSGLQFPNYSSELNVNALELDDSALYLCASSLDRAGANVLTFGAGSRLTVL.

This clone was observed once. CDR3 amino acids: CASSSGGWGEKLFF. As DNA, the CDR3 is TGTGCCAGCTCCTCCGGGGGTTGGGGTGAAAAACTGTTTTTT. The chain couples TRBV28 to TRBJ1-4, with D perhaps TRBD1 (5 bases). CDR3 length equals 14 residues. The ends were cut back, 8 bases at V and 7 bases at J, with 17 bases in the middle. Per the germline V gene, CDR1 is MDHEN and CDR2 is SYDVKM.